Listed below are T cell receptor beta chains from one sample, sequenced in a study of breast tumors, draining lymph nodes, adjacent tissues. TCRdb itself ran the multiplex PCR reads through MiXCR, one entry per CDR3 protein. The sample has some 47,000 distinct CDR3 sequences, roughly 41% seen once; the top ten hold 10% to 13%. Sequences were obtained from breast tumor tissue. These receptors were collected from a female donor with breast cancer. Some clones in this sample may be carry-over from other donors' samples. The CDR3 runs from the conserved cysteine through the conserved F or W. The order of the fields is J gene, V gene, clone size, D gene, CDR3 protein, CDR3 DNA. The D gene is left open where the match is weak. Size is stated for part of the rows, as once, few or many counts, or as a class when the clone is expanded.

J: TRBJ2-1
V: TRBV6-4
size: .
D: .
CDR3: CASSLRKGRNNEQFF
DNA: TGTGCCAGCAGTCTGAGGAAGGGGCGAAACAATGAGCAGTTCTTC

J: TRBJ2-1
V: TRBV28
size: .
D: .
CDR3: CASSLSQNNEQFF
DNA: TGTGCCAGCAGTTTGTCCCAGAATAATGAGCAGTTCTTC

J: TRBJ1-1
V: TRBV12-5
size: .
D: .
CDR3: CASGFSIREGDLNTEAFF
DNA: TGTGCTAGTGGTTTCTCCATCCGGGAGGGGGATTTGAACACTGAAGCTTTCTTT

J: TRBJ1-3
V: TRBV5-1
size: many
D: .
CDR3: CASSLEPHSSGNTIYF
DNA: TGCGCCAGCAGCTTGGAACCGCATAGCTCTGGAAACACCATATATTTT

J: TRBJ2-5
V: TRBV5-1
size: many
D: .
CDR3: CASSPGRFQETQYF
DNA: TGCGCCAGCAGCCCGGGACGCTTCCAAGAGACCCAGTACTTC

J: TRBJ2-3
V: TRBV2
size: .
D: TRBD2
CDR3: CASLIAGGEDMQYF
DNA: TGTGCCAGCTTGATAGCGGGGGGGGAGGATATGCAGTATTTT

J: TRBJ2-7
V: TRBV10-3
size: .
D: TRBD2
CDR3: CAISGTSGYEQYF
DNA: TGTGCCATCAGCGGGACTAGCGGCTACGAGCAGTACTTC

J: TRBJ2-2
V: TRBV7-8
size: .
D: .
CDR3: CASSLNGADDSGNTGELFF
DNA: TGTGCCAGCAGCTTAAATGGGGCAGACGACTCTGGAAACACCGGGGAGCTGTTTTTT

J: TRBJ2-7
V: TRBV20-1
size: many
D: TRBD2
CDR3: CSARDPGGGFSYEQYF
DNA: TGCAGTGCTAGAGATCCAGGCGGGGGTTTTTCGTACGAGCAGTACTTC

J: TRBJ1-1
V: TRBV19
size: few
D: TRBD1
CDR3: CASSITGDTEAFF
DNA: TGTGCCAGTAGTATCACAGGGGACACTGAAGCTTTCTTT

J: TRBJ2-6
V: TRBV5-1
size: many
D: .
CDR3: CASKEGPSGANVLTF
DNA: TGCGCCAGCAAGGAGGGCCCCTCTGGGGCCAACGTCCTGACTTTC

J: TRBJ1-2
V: TRBV29-1
size: .
D: .
CDR3: CSVEGFRNYGYTF
DNA: TGCAGCGTTGAAGGGTTCAGGAACTATGGCTACACCTTC

J: TRBJ1-5
V: TRBV20-1
size: medium-sized
D: .
CDR3: CSARDAQGGPWQPQHF
DNA: TGCAGTGCTAGAGATGCCCAAGGGGGGCCGTGGCAGCCCCAGCATTTT

J: TRBJ2-3
V: TRBV5-5
size: .
D: .
CDR3: CASSSGSSGDTGTQYF
DNA: TGTGCCAGCAGCTCGGGGAGTAGCGGCGACACAGGTACGCAGTATTTC

J: TRBJ1-2
V: TRBV10-3
size: .
D: .
CDR3: CAIRPGAGYDYIF
DNA: TGTGCCATCAGACCGGGGGCGGGCTATGACTACATCTTC

J: TRBJ2-6
V: TRBV2
size: many
D: TRBD1
CDR3: CASRGGQGRSGANVLTF
DNA: TGTGCCAGCAGGGGGGGACAGGGTAGGTCAGGGGCCAACGTCCTGACTTTC

J: TRBJ2-2
V: TRBV5-5
size: .
D: TRBD2
CDR3: CASSLGMNAGRTGELFF
DNA: TGTGCCAGCAGCTTGGGTATGAATGCCGGGAGGACCGGGGAGCTGTTTTTT

J: TRBJ2-6
V: TRBV11-2
size: many
D: TRBD2
CDR3: CASSWAGGAGANVLTF
DNA: TGTGCCAGCAGCTGGGCGGGGGGTGCTGGGGCCAACGTCCTGACTTTC

J: TRBJ2-7
V: TRBV2
size: .
D: TRBD1
CDR3: CASSLQGINEQYF
DNA: TGTGCCAGCAGTTTACAGGGGATCAACGAGCAGTACTTC

J: TRBJ2-1
V: TRBV19
size: many
D: .
CDR3: CAAGGWNEQFF
DNA: TGTGCCGCCGGCGGGTGGAATGAGCAGTTCTTC

J: TRBJ1-5
V: TRBV27
size: .
D: .
CDR3: CASRDTAGQRRDQPQHF
DNA: TGTGCCAGCAGAGATACGGCTGGACAGAGAAGGGATCAGCCCCAGCATTTT

J: TRBJ2-1
V: TRBV6-5
size: .
D: .
CDR3: CASSPPRRGWRGNEQFF
DNA: TGTGCCAGCAGTCCCCCCAGGCGAGGTTGGAGGGGCAATGAGCAGTTCTTC

J: TRBJ2-2
V: TRBV6-5
size: many
D: .
CDR3: CASQMDFGAGELFF
DNA: TGTGCCAGCCAAATGGATTTCGGAGCCGGGGAGCTGTTTTTT

J: TRBJ2-3
V: TRBV6-2/TRBV6-3
size: many
D: .
CDR3: CASSYVASVFTSQDTQYF
DNA: TGTGCCAGCAGTTACGTAGCTAGTGTCTTCACAAGTCAAGATACGCAGTATTTT

J: TRBJ2-3
V: TRBV27
size: many
D: TRBD1
CDR3: CASSRRTGGGSTDTQYF
DNA: TGTGCCAGCAGTAGGCGGACAGGGGGCGGGAGCACAGATACGCAGTATTTT

J: TRBJ2-5
V: TRBV11-1
size: many
D: .
CDR3: CASNPGRADKTQYF
DNA: TGTGCCAGCAACCCGGGCCGAGCCGACAAGACCCAGTACTTC

J: TRBJ2-7
V: TRBV20-1
size: .
D: TRBD2
CDR3: CVVGGALEQAF
DNA: TGCGTAGTCGGGGGGGCCCTCGAGCAGGCCTTC

J: TRBJ2-3
V: TRBV5-1
size: .
D: TRBD2
CDR3: CASSVTGTSGRSDTQYF
DNA: TGTGCCAGCAGCGTTACCGGGACTAGCGGGAGGTCGGATACGCAGTATTTT

J: TRBJ1-1
V: TRBV30
size: .
D: .
CDR3: CAWSVRAPFTEAFF
DNA: TGTGCCTGGAGTGTACGGGCGCCGTTCACTGAAGCTTTCTTT

J: TRBJ1-2
V: TRBV7-9
size: .
D: .
CDR3: CASNNRDCGVGYTF
DNA: TGTGCCAGCAACAACAGGGACTGCGGGGTTGGCTACACCTTC

J: TRBJ1-2
V: TRBV2
size: .
D: TRBD1
CDR3: CASSTRDSRGYTF
DNA: TGTGCCAGCAGTACGCGGGACAGTCGTGGCTACACCTTC

J: TRBJ1-5
V: TRBV5-1
size: many
D: .
CDR3: CASSLSDSLNQPQHF
DNA: TGCGCCAGCAGCTTATCGGACAGCCTGAATCAGCCCCAGCATTTT

J: TRBJ1-5
V: TRBV28
size: many
D: TRBD1
CDR3: CASRRTGSGQPQHF
DNA: TGTGCCAGCAGACGGACAGGGTCAGGGCAGCCCCAGCATTTT

J: TRBJ2-5
V: TRBV7-2
size: .
D: TRBD2
CDR3: CASSLRTSGETQYF
DNA: TGTGCCAGCAGCTTACGGACTAGCGGGGAGACCCAGTACTTC

J: TRBJ2-3
V: TRBV2
size: .
D: .
CDR3: CASRSRLVGFVDKQYF
DNA: TGTGCCAGCAGATCCCGACTGGTGGGATTCGTAGATAAGCAGTATTTT

J: TRBJ2-5
V: TRBV28
size: .
D: .
CDR3: CASSLPRDSWETQYF
DNA: TGTGCCAGCAGCTTACCACGGGACTCTTGGGAGACCCAGTACTTC

J: TRBJ1-2
V: TRBV5-1
size: .
D: .
CDR3: CASSRNPGRASYTF
DNA: TGCGCCAGCAGCCGGAATCCAGGGCGCGCTAGCTACACCTTC

J: TRBJ2-2
V: TRBV10-3
size: .
D: .
CDR3: CAISESASVNTGELFF
DNA: TGTGCCATCAGTGAGTCCGCTAGCGTTAACACCGGGGAGCTGTTTTTT

J: TRBJ2-1
V: TRBV25-1
size: many
D: .
CDR3: CASSAFFRNPNEQFF
DNA: TGTGCCAGCAGTGCCTTTTTTAGAAACCCCAATGAGCAGTTCTTC

J: TRBJ2-7
V: TRBV4-1
size: many
D: .
CDR3: CASSHSRQRHEQYF
DNA: TGCGCCAGCAGCCACAGCCGACAGAGACACGAGCAGTACTTC

J: TRBJ2-1
V: TRBV4-3
size: many
D: TRBD1
CDR3: CASSQDLGQGVDEQFF
DNA: TGCGCCAGCAGCCAAGATCTGGGACAGGGGGTGGATGAGCAGTTCTTC